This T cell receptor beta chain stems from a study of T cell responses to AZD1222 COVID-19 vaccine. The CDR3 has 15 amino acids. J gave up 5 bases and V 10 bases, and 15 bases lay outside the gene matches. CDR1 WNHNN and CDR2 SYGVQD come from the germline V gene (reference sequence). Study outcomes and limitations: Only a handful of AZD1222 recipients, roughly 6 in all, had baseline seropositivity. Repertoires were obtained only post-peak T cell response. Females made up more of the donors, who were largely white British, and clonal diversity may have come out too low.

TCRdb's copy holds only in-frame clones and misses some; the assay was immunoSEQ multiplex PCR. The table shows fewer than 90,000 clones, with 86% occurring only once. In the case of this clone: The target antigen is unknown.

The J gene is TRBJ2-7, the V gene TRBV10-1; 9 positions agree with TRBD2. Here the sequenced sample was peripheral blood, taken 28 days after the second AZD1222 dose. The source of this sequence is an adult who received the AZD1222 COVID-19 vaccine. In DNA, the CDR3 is TGCGCCAACCCGATGTGCGGGAGGGCCCCCCACGAGCAGTACTTC. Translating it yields CANPMCGRAPHEQYF.